This T cell receptor (beta chain) was sequenced during a study of blood T cells in healthy people across ages. This clonotype was counted only a few times. The target antigen is unknown. Next came a second PCR, run for roughly 7 to 12 cycles, which used a sample-barcoded 5' primer along with a J-beta primer mix. Tagging of each cDNA molecule was performed by a template-switch adaptor with 12 random nucleotides. CDR3-containing paired-end reads numbering at least 3 million came from each sample. TCRdb itself ran the 5' RACE reads through MiXCR, one entry per CDR3 protein. Of almost 800,000 distinct CDR3 sequences listed, 58% are singletons. Germline V gene sequence: CDR1 SGHRS, CDR2 YFSETQ. Trimming left V 0 bases short and J 8 bases short, with 14 bases between. The length of the CDR3 is 14 residues. Overall study results and limits: Percentage of naive T cells showed a strong correlation with TCR beta diversity. The study lacked donor CMV status, which possibly confounded expanded clonotype changes.

The sample taken for sequencing was blood. This chain links TRBV5-1 with TRBJ1-2, with a possible D match to TRBD1 (6 bases). This clonotype originated in a young man in good health. CDR3 loop: CASSLGTVLIGYTF. For the CDR3, the DNA is TGCGCCAGCAGCTTGGGGACAGTCCTAATCGGCTACACCTTC.